The present TCR beta chain was sequenced within a study of T-cell reconstitution after alpha-beta-depleted transplantation in children. For TCRbeta, the library was prepared with unique molecular identifiers. TCRdb processed the PCR reads anew with MiXCR; each CDR3 protein has one entry. Among a few hundred thousand distinct CDR3 sequences, approximately 10% were seen once, and the ten largest hold roughly 5%. V lost 0 bases, J lost 7 bases, and 17 bases lay in between. CDR3 length equals 16 residues. CDR1 SGDLS and CDR2 YYNGEE come from the germline V gene. The chain couples TRBV9 to TRBJ2-1, with a weak D call TRBD2 (5 bases). The source material was PBMCs from the stem cell graft donor, sampled from the stem cell graft. The TCR comes from a human donor who donated a stem cell graft to a child with acute myeloid leukemia. The CDR3 DNA is TGTGCCAGCAGCGTAGGCAGACTACATGTTGGGAATGAGCAGTTCTTC. Amino acid sequence: CASSVGRLHVGNEQFF.